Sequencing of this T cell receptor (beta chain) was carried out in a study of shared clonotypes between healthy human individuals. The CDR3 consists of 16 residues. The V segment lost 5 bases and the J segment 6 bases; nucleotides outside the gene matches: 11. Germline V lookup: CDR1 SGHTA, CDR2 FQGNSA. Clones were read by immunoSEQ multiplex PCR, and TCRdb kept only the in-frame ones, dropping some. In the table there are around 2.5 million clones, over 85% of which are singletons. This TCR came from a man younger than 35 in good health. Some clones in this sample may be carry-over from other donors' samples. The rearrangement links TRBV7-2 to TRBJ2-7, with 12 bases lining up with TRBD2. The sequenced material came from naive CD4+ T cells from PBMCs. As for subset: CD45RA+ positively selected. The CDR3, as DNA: TGTGCCAGCAGCCCGTCCCTAGCGGGAGGGCCTCTCGAGCAGTACTTC. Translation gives CASSPSLAGGPLEQYF. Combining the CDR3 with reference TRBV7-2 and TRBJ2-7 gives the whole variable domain GAGVSQSPSNKVTEKGKDVELRCDPISGHTALYWYRQSLGQGLEFLIYFQGNSAPDKSGLPSDRFSAERTGGSVSTLTIQRTQQEDSAVYLCASSPSLAGGPLEQYFGPGTRLTVT.